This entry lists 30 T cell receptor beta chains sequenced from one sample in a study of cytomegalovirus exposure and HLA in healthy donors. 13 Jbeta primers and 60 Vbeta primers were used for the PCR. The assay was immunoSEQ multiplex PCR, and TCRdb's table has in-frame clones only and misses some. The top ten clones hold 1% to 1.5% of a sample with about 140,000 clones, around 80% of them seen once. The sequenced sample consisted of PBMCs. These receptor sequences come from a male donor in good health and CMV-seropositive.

The CDR3 bases are TGTTCCTCGGACGGGACTACAGCTTTCTTT. Protein product: CSSDGTTAFF. V is TRBV7-9 and J is TRBJ1-1, with D tentatively TRBD1 (5 bases). The CDR3 runs to 10 residues. Germline assignment: CDR1 SEHNR and CDR2 FQNEAQ (reference sequence).

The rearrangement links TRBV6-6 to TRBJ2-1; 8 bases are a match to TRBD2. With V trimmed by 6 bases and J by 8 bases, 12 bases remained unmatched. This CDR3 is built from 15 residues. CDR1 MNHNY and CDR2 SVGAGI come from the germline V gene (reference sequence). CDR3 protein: CASRLTGTSVHEQFF. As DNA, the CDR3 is TGTGCCAGCAGGTTGACCGGGACTAGTGTCCATGAGCAGTTCTTC.

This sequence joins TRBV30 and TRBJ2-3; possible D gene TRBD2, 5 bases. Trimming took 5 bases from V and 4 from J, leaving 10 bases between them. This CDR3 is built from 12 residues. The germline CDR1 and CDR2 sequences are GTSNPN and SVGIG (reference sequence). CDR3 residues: CAWDSGADTQYF. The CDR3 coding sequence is TGTGCCTGGGATTCCGGGGCAGATACGCAGTATTTT.

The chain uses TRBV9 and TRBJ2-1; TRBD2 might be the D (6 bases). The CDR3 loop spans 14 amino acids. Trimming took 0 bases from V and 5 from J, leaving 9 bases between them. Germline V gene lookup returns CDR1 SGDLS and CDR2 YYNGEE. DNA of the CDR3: TGTGCCAGCAGCGTAGTGGGCGGGAACAATGAGCAGTTCTTC. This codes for CASSVVGGNNEQFF.

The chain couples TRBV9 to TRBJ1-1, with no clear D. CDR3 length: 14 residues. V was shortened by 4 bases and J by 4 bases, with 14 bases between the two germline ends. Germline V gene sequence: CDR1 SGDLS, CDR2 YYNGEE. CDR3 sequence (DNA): TGTGCCAGCAGCCCGAGGGTGGCGGTCACTGAAGCTTTCTTT. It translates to CASSPRVAVTEAFF.

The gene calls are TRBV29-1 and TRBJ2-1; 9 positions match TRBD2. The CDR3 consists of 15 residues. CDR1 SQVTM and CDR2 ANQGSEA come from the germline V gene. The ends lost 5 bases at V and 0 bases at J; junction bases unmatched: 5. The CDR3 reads CSVPSSGTSYNEQFF. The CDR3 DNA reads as TGCAGCGTTCCCTCTAGCGGGACCTCCTACAATGAGCAGTTCTTC.

The CDR3 nucleotides read TGCGCCAGCAGCTTAACACCGGGACAGGGGGCCTACGAGCAGTACTTC. It yields the protein CASSLTPGQGAYEQYF. The chain links TRBV5-1 to TRBJ2-7, with 11 bases lining up with TRBD1. Trimming removed 2 bases from V and 2 bases from J; junction bases left unmatched: 6. The CDR3 sequence is 16 residues long. CDR1 is SGHRS and CDR2 is YFSETQ in the germline V gene.

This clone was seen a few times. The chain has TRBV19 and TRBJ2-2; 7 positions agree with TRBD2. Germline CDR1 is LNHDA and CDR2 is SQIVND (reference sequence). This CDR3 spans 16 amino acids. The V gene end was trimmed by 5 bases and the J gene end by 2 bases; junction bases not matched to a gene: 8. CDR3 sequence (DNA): TGTGCCAGTAGTGGGGCTAGCGGAGCCAACACCGGGGAGCTGTTTTTT. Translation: CASSGASGANTGELFF.

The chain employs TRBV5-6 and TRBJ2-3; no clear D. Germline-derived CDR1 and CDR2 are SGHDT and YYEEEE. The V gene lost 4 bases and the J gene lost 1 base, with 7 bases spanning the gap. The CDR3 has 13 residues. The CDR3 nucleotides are TGTGCCAGCAGCCCCGAGGGCACAGATACGCAGTATTTT. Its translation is CASSPEGTDTQYF.

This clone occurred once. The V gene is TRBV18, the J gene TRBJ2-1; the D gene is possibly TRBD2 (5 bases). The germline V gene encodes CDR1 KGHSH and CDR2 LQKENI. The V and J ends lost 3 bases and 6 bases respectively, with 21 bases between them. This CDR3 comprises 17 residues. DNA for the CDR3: TGTGCCAGCTCACCCGCGGGTGGAGCCACCGGGCCCAATGAGCAGTTCTTC. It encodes CASSPAGGATGPNEQFF.

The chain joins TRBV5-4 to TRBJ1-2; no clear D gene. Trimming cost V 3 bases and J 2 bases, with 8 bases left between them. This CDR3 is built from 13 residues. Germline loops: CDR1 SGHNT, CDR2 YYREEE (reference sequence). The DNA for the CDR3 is TGTGCCAGCAGCTCTACTGCAAACTATGGCTACACCTTC. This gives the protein CASSSTANYGYTF.

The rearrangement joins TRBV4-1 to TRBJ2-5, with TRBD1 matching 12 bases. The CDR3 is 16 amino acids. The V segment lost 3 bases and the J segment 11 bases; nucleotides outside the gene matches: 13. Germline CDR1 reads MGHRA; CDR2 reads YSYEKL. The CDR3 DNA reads TGCGCCAGCAGCCATTTATCCCGGGACAGGGGGCGAGAGCAGTACTTC. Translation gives CASSHLSRDRGREQYF.

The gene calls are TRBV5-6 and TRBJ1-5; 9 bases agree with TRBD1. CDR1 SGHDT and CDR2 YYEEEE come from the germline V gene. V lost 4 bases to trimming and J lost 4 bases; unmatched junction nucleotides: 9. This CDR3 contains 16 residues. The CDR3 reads CASSKQQGARNQPQHF. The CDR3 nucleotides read TGTGCCAGCAGCAAACAACAGGGGGCACGGAATCAGCCCCAGCATTTT.

The CDR3 sequence: CASRLGLAGGGIEPTETQYF. For the CDR3, the DNA is TGTGCCAGCAGACTAGGACTAGCGGGGGGGGGAATCGAGCCAACGGAGACCCAGTACTTC. The rearrangement joins TRBV2 to TRBJ2-5; 15 nucleotides line up with TRBD2. V was pared by 6 bases and J by 5 bases, with 19 bases of the junction left unmatched. Germline V gene lookup returns CDR1 SNHLY and CDR2 FYNNEI. This CDR3 region has 20 residues.

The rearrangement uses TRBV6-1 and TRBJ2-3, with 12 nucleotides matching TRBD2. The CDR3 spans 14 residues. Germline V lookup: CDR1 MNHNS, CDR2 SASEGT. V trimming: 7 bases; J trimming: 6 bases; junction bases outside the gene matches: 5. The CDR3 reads CASTTSGSPDTQYF. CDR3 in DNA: TGTGCCAGCACGACTAGCGGGAGCCCCGATACGCAGTATTTT.

The chain's CDR3 is CASSSAGTTRPHEQFF. Written as DNA, the CDR3 is TGTGCCAGCAGCTCCGCCGGGACAACCCGGCCCCATGAGCAGTTCTTC. The V and J genes are TRBV5-4 and TRBJ2-1; D possibly corresponds to TRBD1 (6 bases). The CDR3 totals 16 residues. The V and J ends lost 3 bases and 8 bases respectively, with 21 bases between them. CDR1 and CDR2 (germline): SGHNT, YYREEE (reference sequence). Together with reference TRBV5-4 and TRBJ2-1, the CDR3 gives the full variable domain: ETGVTQSPTHLIKTRGQQVTLRCSSQSGHNTVSWYQQALGQGPQFIFQYYREEENGRGNFPPRFSGLQFPNYSSELNVNALELDDSALYLCASSSAGTTRPHEQFFGPGTRLTVL.

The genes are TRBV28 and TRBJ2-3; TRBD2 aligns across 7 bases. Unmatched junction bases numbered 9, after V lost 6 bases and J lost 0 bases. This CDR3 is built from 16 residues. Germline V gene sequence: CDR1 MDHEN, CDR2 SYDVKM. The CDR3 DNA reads TGTGCCAGCAGCCCGACCCTAGCGGAAAGCACAGATACGCAGTATTTT. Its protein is CASSPTLAESTDTQYF.

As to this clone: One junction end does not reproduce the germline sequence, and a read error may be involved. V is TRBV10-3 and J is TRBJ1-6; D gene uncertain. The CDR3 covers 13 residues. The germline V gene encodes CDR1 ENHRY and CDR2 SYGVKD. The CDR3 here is CATVGLSNSPPHF. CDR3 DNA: TGTGCCACCGTGGGCCTCTCTAATTCACCCCCCCACTTT.

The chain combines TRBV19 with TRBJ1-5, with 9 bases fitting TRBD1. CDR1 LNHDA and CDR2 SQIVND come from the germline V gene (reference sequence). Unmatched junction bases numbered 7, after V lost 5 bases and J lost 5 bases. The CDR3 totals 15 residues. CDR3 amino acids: CASSEGQGGYQPQHF. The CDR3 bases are TGTGCCAGTAGTGAGGGACAGGGCGGTTATCAGCCCCAGCATTTT.

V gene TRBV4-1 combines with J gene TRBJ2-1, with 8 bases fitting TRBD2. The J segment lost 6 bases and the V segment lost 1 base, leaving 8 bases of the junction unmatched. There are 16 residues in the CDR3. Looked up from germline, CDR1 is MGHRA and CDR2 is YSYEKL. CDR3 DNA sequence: TGCGCCAGCAGCCAAGGGCCGGGGGGGCCCCGCAATGAGCAGTTCTTC. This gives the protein CASSQGPGGPRNEQFF.

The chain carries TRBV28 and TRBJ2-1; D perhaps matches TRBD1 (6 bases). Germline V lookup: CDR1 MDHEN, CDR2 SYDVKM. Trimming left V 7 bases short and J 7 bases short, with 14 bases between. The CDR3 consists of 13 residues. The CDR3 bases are TGTGCCAGCACGACCGGGACATCGAATGAGCAGTTCTTC. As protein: CASTTGTSNEQFF.

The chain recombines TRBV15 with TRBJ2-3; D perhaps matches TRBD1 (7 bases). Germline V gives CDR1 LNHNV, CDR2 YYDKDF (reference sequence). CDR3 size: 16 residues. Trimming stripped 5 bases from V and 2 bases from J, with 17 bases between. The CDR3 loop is CATSQGPGGITDTQYF. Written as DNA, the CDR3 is TGTGCCACCAGCCAAGGTCCAGGGGGGATCACAGATACGCAGTATTTT.

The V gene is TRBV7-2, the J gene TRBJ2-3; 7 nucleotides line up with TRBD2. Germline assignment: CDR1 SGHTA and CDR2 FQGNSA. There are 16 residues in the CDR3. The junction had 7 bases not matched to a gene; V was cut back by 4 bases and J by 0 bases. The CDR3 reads CASSWRERGSTDTQYF. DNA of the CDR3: TGTGCCAGCAGCTGGCGAGAGCGGGGAAGCACAGATACGCAGTATTTT.

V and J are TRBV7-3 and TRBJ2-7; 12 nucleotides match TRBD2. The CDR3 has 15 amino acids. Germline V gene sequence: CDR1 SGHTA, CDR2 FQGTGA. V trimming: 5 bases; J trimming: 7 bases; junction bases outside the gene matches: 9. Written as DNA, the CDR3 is TGTGCCAGCAGCGCTAGCGGGAGGGCCTCGGAGGAGCAGTACTTC. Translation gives CASSASGRASEEQYF. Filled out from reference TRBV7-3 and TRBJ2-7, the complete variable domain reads GAGVSQTPSNKVTEKGKYVELRCDPISGHTALYWYRQSLGQGPEFLIYFQGTGAADDSGLPNDRFFAVRPEGSVSTLKIQRTERGDSAVYLCASSASGRASEEQYFGPGTRLTVT.

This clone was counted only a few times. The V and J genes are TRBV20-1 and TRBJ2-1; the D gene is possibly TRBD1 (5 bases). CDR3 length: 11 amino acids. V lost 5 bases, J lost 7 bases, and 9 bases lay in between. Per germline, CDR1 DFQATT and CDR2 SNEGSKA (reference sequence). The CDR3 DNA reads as TGCAGTGCTCCGACAGTGAATGAGCAGTTCTTC. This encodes CSAPTVNEQFF.

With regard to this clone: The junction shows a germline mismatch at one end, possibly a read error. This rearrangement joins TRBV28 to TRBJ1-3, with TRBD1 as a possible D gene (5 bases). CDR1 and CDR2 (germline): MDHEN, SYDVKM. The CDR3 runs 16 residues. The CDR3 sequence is CAGSLYTGPSGNTIYF. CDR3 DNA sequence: TGTGCCGGCAGTTTATATACAGGCCCTTCTGGAAACACCATATATTTT.

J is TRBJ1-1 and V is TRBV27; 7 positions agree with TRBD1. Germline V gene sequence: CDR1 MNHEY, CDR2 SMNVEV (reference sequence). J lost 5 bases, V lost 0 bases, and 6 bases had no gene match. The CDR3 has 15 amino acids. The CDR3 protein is CASSLSRDSYTEAFF. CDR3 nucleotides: TGTGCCAGCAGTTTATCGAGGGACAGCTATACTGAAGCTTTCTTT.

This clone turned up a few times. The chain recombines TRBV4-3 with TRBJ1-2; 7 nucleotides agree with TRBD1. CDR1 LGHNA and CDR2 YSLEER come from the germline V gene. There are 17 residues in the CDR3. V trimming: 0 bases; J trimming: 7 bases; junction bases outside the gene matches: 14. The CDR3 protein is CASSQDWAGGKVVGYTF. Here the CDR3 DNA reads TGCGCCAGCAGCCAAGATTGGGCAGGGGGTAAGGTGGTTGGCTACACCTTC.

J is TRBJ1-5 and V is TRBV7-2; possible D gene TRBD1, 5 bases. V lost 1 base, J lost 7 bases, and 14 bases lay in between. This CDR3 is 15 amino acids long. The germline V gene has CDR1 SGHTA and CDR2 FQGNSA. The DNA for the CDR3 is TGTGCCAGCAGCTTAGACCCCCTCAAGGGGCAGCCCCAGCATTTT. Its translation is CASSLDPLKGQPQHF.

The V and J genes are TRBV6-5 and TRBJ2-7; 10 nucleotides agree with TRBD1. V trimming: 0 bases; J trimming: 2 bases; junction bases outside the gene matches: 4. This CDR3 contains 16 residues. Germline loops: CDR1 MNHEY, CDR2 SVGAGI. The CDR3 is CASSYSGDRGAYEQYF. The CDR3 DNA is TGTGCCAGCAGTTACTCGGGGGACAGGGGCGCCTACGAGCAGTACTTC.